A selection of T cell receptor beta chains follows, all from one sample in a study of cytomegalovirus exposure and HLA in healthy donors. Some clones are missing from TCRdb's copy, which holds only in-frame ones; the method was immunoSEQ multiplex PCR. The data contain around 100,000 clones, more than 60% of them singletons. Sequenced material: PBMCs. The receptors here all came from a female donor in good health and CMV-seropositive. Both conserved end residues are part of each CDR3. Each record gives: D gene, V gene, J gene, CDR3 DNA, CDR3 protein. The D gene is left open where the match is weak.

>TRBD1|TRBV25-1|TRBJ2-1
TGTGCCAGCAGTGAACTGGCAGGGGGTGGTGAGCAGTTCTTC
CASSELAGGGEQFF
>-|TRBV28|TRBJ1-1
TGTGCCAGCACTAACAGTCCTGGTACTGAAGCTTTCTTT
CASTNSPGTEAFF
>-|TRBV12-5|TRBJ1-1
TGTGCTAGTGGTCCGCGACAGATGTTGAACACTGAAGCTTTCTTT
CASGPRQMLNTEAFF
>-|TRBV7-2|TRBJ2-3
TGTGCCAGCAGCTTAAGACTCATAAGCACAGATACGCAGTATTTT
CASSLRLISTDTQYF
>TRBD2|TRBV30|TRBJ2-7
TGTGCCTGGGGGGGGAGGGCACCCTCCTACGAGCAGTACTTC
CAWGGRAPSYEQYF
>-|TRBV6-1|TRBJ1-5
TGTGCCAGCGGGGGGGGCAATCAGCCCCAGCATTTT
CASGGGNQPQHF
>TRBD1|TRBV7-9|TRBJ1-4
TGTGCCAGCAGCCCCAGACAGGGTGTGGGAGAAAAACTGTTTTTT
CASSPRQGVGEKLFF
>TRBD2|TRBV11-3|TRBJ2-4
TGTGCCAGCAGCCGGAAGCCGAGCGGGAGCGGGGACATTCAGTACTTC
CASSRKPSGSGDIQYF
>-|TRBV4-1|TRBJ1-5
TGCGCCAGCAGCCAAGGAGCCGGGAATCAGCCCCAGCATTTT
CASSQGAGNQPQHF
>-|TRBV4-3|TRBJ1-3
TGCGCCAGCAGCCAAGAAACCCAGGTATCTGGAAACACCATATATTTT
CASSQETQVSGNTIYF
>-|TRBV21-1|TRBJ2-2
TGTGACGGACTTAATACCGGGGAGCTGTTTTTT
CDGLNTGELFF
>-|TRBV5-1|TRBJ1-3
TGCGCCAGCAGCTTGAACCCACAGGGCGAATCTGGAAACACCATATATTTT
CASSLNPQGESGNTIYF
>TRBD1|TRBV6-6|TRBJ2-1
TGTGCCAGCAGTTATTGGACAGGGAATTTTAATGAGCAGTTCTTC
CASSYWTGNFNEQFF
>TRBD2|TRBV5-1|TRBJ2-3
TGCGCCAGCAGCCCAAGGACTAGCGGGAGTACAGATACGCAGTATTTT
CASSPRTSGSTDTQYF
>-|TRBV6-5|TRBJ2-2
TGTGCCAGCAGTCTTCTGGGCCCGAACACCGGGGAGCTGTTTTTT
CASSLLGPNTGELFF
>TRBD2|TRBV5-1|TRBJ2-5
TGCGCCAGCAGCTTGGCCAGCGGGGGGCCACAAGAGACCCAGTACTTC
CASSLASGGPQETQYF
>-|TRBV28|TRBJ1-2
TGTGCCAGCAGTAGTACCATGGGACCCGGTGGGGGCGGCTACACCTTC
CASSSTMGPGGGGYTF